This T cell receptor (beta chain) came from a study of T cell repertoires in ileal Crohn's disease. The study, taken as a whole, reports: Every patient over 26.8% clonality showed endoscopic recurrence.

Worth noting for this clone: Its specificity is not known.

Per sample, approximately 550 nanograms of biopsy DNA were TCRB immunosequenced. The repertoire was sequenced with immunoSEQ multiplex PCR; TCRdb's copy has only in-frame clones and lacks some. Among several thousand clones listed, about 79% were seen once. The sequenced sample was ileal tissue. This receptor was identified in an adult with Crohn's disease.

The CDR3 loop reads CASSYSDREYEQYF. CDR3 DNA sequence: TGTGCCAGCAGTTACTCCGACAGGGAATACGAGCAGTACTTC. The chain joins TRBV6-6 to TRBJ2-7, with 7 nucleotides matching TRBD1. This CDR3 spans 14 amino acids. CDR1 and CDR2 from the germline V gene are MNHNY and SVGAGI (reference sequence). After removal of 0 bases from V and 4 bases from J, the junction contained 3 bases not matched to a gene.